These 23 T cell receptor beta chains were all obtained from the same sample, sequenced in a study of shared clonotypes between healthy human individuals. Some clones are missing from TCRdb's copy, which holds only in-frame ones; the method was immunoSEQ multiplex PCR. The sample gives around 700,000 clones, 74% of which show up once; approximately 1.7% is in the top ten. Sequencing used memory CD4+ T cells sorted from blood. Described subset: CD45RA-negative fraction. These receptors all stem from a woman aged 25 to 39 in good health.

The J gene is TRBJ1-5, the V gene TRBV19; 8 bases line up with TRBD1. The CDR3 spans 17 residues. With 9 bases clipped from V and 3 bases from J, the junction kept 16 bases outside the gene matches. Germline V gene lookup returns CDR1 LNHDA and CDR2 SQIVND (reference sequence). CDR3 sequence reads: CASLSGGQYGVNQPQHF. The CDR3, as DNA: TGTGCCAGCCTCTCAGGGGGCCAGTATGGGGTCAATCAGCCCCAGCATTTT.

The rearrangement uses TRBV29-1 and TRBJ2-4; D remains unclear. The CDR3 runs to 13 residues. CDR1 SQVTM and CDR2 ANQGSEA come from the germline V gene. V lost 0 bases, J lost 0 bases, and 3 bases lay in between. In nucleotides, the CDR3 is TGCAGCGTTGAAGAGCTAGCCAAAAACATTCAGTACTTC. Translated, it gives CSVEELAKNIQYF. Supplemented by reference TRBV29-1 and TRBJ2-4, the full variable domain reads SAVISQKPSRDICQRGTSLTIQCQVDSQVTMMFWYRQQPGQSLTLIATANQGSEATYESGFVIDKFPISRPNLTFSTLTVSNMSPEDSSIYLCSVEELAKNIQYFGAGTRLSVL.

The gene calls are TRBV5-8 and TRBJ1-3; TRBD1 might be the D (5 bases). Per the germline V gene, CDR1 is SGHTS and CDR2 is YDEGEE. The V gene lost 5 bases and the J gene lost 0 bases, with 12 bases spanning the gap. The CDR3 contains 15 residues. The CDR3 here is CASRIGTLSGNTIYF. In DNA form, the CDR3 reads TGTGCCAGCAGGATCGGGACTCTCTCTGGAAACACCATATATTTT.

The V and J genes are TRBV27 and TRBJ2-5; the match to TRBD1 covers 9 bases. The germline V gene has CDR1 MNHEY and CDR2 SMNVEV (reference sequence). The junction had 6 bases not matched to a gene; V was cut back by 6 bases and J by 4 bases. This CDR3 region has 14 residues. The CDR3 sequence is CASSTPGQGETQYF. The CDR3 nucleotides read TGTGCCAGCAGCACCCCGGGACAGGGAGAGACCCAGTACTTC.

This clone has just a few counts. The rearrangement uses TRBV6-1 and TRBJ2-6; the match to TRBD2 covers 7 bases. Germline V gene data show CDR1 as MNHNS and CDR2 as SASEGT. Unmatched junction bases numbered 10, after V lost 2 bases and J lost 9 bases. There are 16 residues in the CDR3. CDR3 in DNA: TGTGCCAGCAGTGAACTGCAGGGAGGGATCCTCAACGTCCTGACTTTC. It yields the protein CASSELQGGILNVLTF.

This clone came up once. This same CDR3 is encoded by further DNA sequences in the sample. The chain uses TRBV30 and TRBJ2-5; unclear D gene. The CDR3 runs to 12 residues. Germline lookup yields CDR1 GTSNPN and CDR2 SVGIG (reference sequence). With 0 bases removed from V and 4 bases from J, the gap between germline ends came to 6 bases. Here the CDR3 DNA reads TGTGCCTGGAGTGTACAAGGAGAGACCCAGTACTTC. Residues: CAWSVQGETQYF.

This clone was recorded a few times. This chain connects TRBV10-1 to TRBJ2-5, with D hard to call. Trimming cost V 0 bases and J 5 bases, with 4 bases left between them. The CDR3 has 12 amino acids. Germline assignment: CDR1 WNHNN and CDR2 SYGVQD (reference sequence). CDR3 sequence: CASSESGETQYF. The CDR3 nucleotides read TGCGCCAGCAGTGAGTCCGGGGAGACCCAGTACTTC.

The J gene is TRBJ2-1, the V gene TRBV11-2; TRBD2 matches 10 bases. The CDR3 is 16 residues long. V lost 4 bases, J lost 2 bases, and 5 bases stayed unmatched. Germline V gives CDR1 SGHAT, CDR2 FQNNGV. Here the CDR3 reads CASSYTSGATYNEQFF. The CDR3 DNA follows: TGTGCCAGCAGCTACACTAGCGGGGCTACCTACAATGAGCAGTTCTTC. Full variable domain (rest looked up from reference TRBV11-2 and TRBJ2-1): EAGVAQSPRYKIIEKRQSVAFWCNPISGHATLYWYQQILGQGPKLLIQFQNNGVVDDSQLPKDRFSAERLKGVDSTLKIQPAKLEDSAVYLCASSYTSGATYNEQFFGPGTRLTVL.

The V and J genes are TRBV5-1 and TRBJ2-6; D gene ambiguous. V was trimmed by 2 bases and J by 1 base, leaving 4 bases between them. From germline, CDR1 is SGHRS and CDR2 YFSETQ. The CDR3 runs 14 residues. CDR3 in DNA: TGCGCCAGCAGCTTACGTTCTGGGGCCAACGTCCTGACTTTC. This translates into CASSLRSGANVLTF.

The chain has TRBV5-1 and TRBJ2-2; D gene unclear. The length of the CDR3 is 15 residues. Looked up from germline, CDR1 is SGHRS and CDR2 is YFSETQ. V was cut by 4 bases and J by 3 bases, with 13 bases left in between. As DNA, the CDR3 is TGCGCCAGCAGCCGCTTAGCTATTTACACCGGGGAGCTGTTTTTT. Translation: CASSRLAIYTGELFF.

V gene TRBV27 combines with J gene TRBJ2-3, with 8 nucleotides matching TRBD1. Trimming at V came to 5 bases and at J to 0 bases, leaving 7 bases not matched to a gene. Germline lookup yields CDR1 MNHEY and CDR2 SMNVEV (reference sequence). The CDR3 runs 16 residues. CDR3 DNA: TGTGCCAGCAGTCCTCTCAGGGGGCAGAGCACAGATACGCAGTATTTT. Translating it yields CASSPLRGQSTDTQYF.

The chain recombines TRBV27 with TRBJ2-2; TRBD2 matches at 7 bases. The CDR3 spans 16 residues. V shed 2 bases, J shed 5 bases, and the junction held 8 bases outside the gene matches. CDR1 and CDR2 from the germline V gene are MNHEY and SMNVEV (reference sequence). The CDR3 here is CASSLVGGSSTGELFF. The CDR3 coding sequence is TGTGCCAGCAGTTTAGTAGGCGGGAGTTCTACCGGGGAGCTGTTTTTT.

The J gene is TRBJ1-2, the V gene TRBV5-1; D uncertain. V was clipped by 0 bases and J by 4 bases, with 13 bases between them. Germline lookup yields CDR1 SGHRS and CDR2 YFSETQ. The CDR3 length is 15 residues. The CDR3 region is CASSLGQSSPYGYTF. CDR3 nucleotides: TGCGCCAGCAGCTTGGGACAATCTAGCCCCTATGGCTACACCTTC.

This sequence joins TRBV5-4 and TRBJ1-1; D is undetermined. The CDR3 extends over 12 amino acids. Trimming cost V 3 bases and J 0 bases, with 3 bases left between them. Germline loops: CDR1 SGHNT, CDR2 YYREEE (reference sequence). The CDR3 loop reads CASSYLNTEAFF. In DNA, the CDR3 is TGTGCCAGCAGCTACTTGAACACTGAAGCTTTCTTT.

This chain connects TRBV6-1 to TRBJ2-3; the D is unclear. Trimming removed 7 bases from V and 0 bases from J, with 14 bases in between. This CDR3 is 15 amino acids long. Germline values: CDR1 MNHNS, CDR2 SASEGT. DNA for the CDR3: TGTGCCAGCACCCTCCTGGGTGTTAGCACAGATACGCAGTATTTT. This encodes CASTLLGVSTDTQYF.

This clone showed up just once. The chain combines TRBV27 with TRBJ1-4; D may be TRBD1 (6 bases). This CDR3 comprises 15 residues. Trimming cost V 5 bases and J 0 bases, with 10 bases left between them. CDR1 and CDR2 (germline): MNHEY, SMNVEV (reference sequence). This CDR3 is CASSRRGSTNEKLFF. CDR3 bases: TGTGCCAGCAGTCGGAGGGGGTCAACTAATGAAAAACTGTTTTTT.

This clone has a handful of counts. The chain joins TRBV10-3 to TRBJ2-2; D may correspond to TRBD1 or TRBD2 (6 bases each). CDR1 is ENHRY and CDR2 is SYGVKD in the germline V gene. The CDR3 totals 17 residues. The germline V and J ends were trimmed by 0 bases and 6 bases, with 17 bases remaining between them. In DNA form, the CDR3 reads TGTGCCATCAGTGAGTCAGTCGGGGGCAGCAGTTCCGGGGAGCTGTTTTTT. Protein product: CAISESVGGSSSGELFF.

This rearrangement joins TRBV10-3 to TRBJ2-7; 7 bases are a match to TRBD1. The CDR3 consists of 13 residues. CDR1 and CDR2 (germline): ENHRY, SYGVKD. The J segment lost 3 bases and the V segment lost 5 bases, leaving 4 bases of the junction unmatched. CDR3 nucleotides: TGTGCCATCAGTAGACAGGGAGACTACGAGCAGTACTTC. Translated: CAISRQGDYEQYF.

As regards this clone: Within the sample, other DNA sequences also encode this same CDR3. The CDR3, as DNA: TGCGCCAGCAGCCCCACTAGCGGGACCTACAATGAGCAGTTCTTC. It encodes CASSPTSGTYNEQFF. The chain combines TRBV5-1 with TRBJ2-1; 10 bases map to TRBD2. Germline V CDR1 and CDR2: SGHRS, YFSETQ. The CDR3 contains 15 residues. V lost 4 bases, J lost 2 bases, and 3 bases stayed unmatched.

The CDR3 here is CAWSVIGRDNIYGYTF. CDR3 DNA: TGTGCCTGGAGTGTAATCGGTAGGGACAATATTTATGGCTACACCTTC. The chain joins TRBV30 to TRBJ1-2; a weak D match, TRBD1 (6 bases). Trimming cost V 0 bases and J 5 bases, with 19 bases left between them. CDR3 length: 16 residues. CDR1 is GTSNPN and CDR2 is SVGIG in the germline V gene (reference sequence).

This clone showed up just once. This rearrangement joins TRBV28 to TRBJ2-4; 11 bases line up with TRBD1. Germline V gene lookup returns CDR1 MDHEN and CDR2 SYDVKM. V lost 3 bases and J lost 3; bases outside the gene matches: 4. The CDR3 extends over 16 amino acids. The DNA of the CDR3 is TGTGCCAGCAGTTTGGGAGGGACAGGGGGCAAAAACATTCAGTACTTC. Amino acid sequence: CASSLGGTGGKNIQYF. The complete variable domain, with remaining parts taken from reference TRBV28 and TRBJ2-4, reads DVKVTQSSRYLVKRTGEKVFLECVQDMDHENMFWYRQDPGLGLRLIYFSYDVKMKEKGDIPEGYSVSREKKERFSLILESASTNQTSMYLCASSLGGTGGKNIQYFGAGTRLSVL.

This rearrangement joins TRBV6-5 to TRBJ2-6; D not resolved. The germline V gene has CDR1 MNHEY and CDR2 SVGAGI. This CDR3 is 15 amino acids long. The V end was cut by 4 bases, the J end by 2 bases, with 9 bases between. The CDR3 loop reads CASSFGLTGANVLTF. DNA for the CDR3: TGTGCCAGCAGTTTTGGGCTCACTGGGGCCAACGTCCTGACTTTC.

DNA of the CDR3: TGTGCCAGCAGCTTGGAGGTAGAAGGCGGAAACACCATATATTTT. Protein sequence: CASSLEVEGGNTIYF. This chain uses TRBV5-6 with TRBJ1-3; D unresolved. The CDR3 is made up of 15 amino acids. Germline loops: CDR1 SGHDT, CDR2 YYEEEE. The germline V and J ends were trimmed by 0 bases and 4 bases, with 11 bases remaining between them. The full variable domain, completed using reference TRBV5-6 and TRBJ1-3, is DAGVTQSPTHLIKTRGQQVTLRCSPKSGHDTVSWYQQALGQGPQFIFQYYEEEERQRGNFPDRFSGHQFPNYSSELNVNALLLGDSALYLCASSLEVEGGNTIYFGEGSWLTVV.